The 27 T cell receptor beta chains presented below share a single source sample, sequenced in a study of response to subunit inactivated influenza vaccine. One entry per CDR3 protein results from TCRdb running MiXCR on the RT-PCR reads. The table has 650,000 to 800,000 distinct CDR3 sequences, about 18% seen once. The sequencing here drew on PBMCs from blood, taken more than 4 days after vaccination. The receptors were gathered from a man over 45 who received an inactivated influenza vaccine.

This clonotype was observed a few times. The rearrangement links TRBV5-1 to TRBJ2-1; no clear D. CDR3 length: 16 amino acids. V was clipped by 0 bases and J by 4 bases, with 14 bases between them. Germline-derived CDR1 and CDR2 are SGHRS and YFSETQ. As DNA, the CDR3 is TGCGCCAGCAGCTTGGCCGTCAGGAACACATACAATGAGCAGTTCTTC. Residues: CASSLAVRNTYNEQFF.

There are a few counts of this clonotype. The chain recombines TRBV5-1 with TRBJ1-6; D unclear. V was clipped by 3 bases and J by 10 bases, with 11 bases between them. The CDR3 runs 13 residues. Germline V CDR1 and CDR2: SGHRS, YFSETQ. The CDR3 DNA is TGCGCCAGCAGCTCTGTGGGAGCCTCACCCCTCCACTTT. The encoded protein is CASSSVGASPLHF.

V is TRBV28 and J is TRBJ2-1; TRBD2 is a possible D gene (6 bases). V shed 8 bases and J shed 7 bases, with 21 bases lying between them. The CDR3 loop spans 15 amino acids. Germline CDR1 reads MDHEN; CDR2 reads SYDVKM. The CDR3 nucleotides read TGTGCCAGCTCCATATTTTTGCGGGCGGGAAATGAGCAGTTCTTC. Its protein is CASSIFLRAGNEQFF.

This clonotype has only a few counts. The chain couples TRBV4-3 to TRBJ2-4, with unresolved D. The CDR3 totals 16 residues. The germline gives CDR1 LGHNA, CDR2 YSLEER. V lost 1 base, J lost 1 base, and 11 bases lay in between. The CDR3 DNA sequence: TGCGCCAGCAGCCAAGTTTTCGGTGGGGCCAAAAACATTCAGTACTTC. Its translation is CASSQVFGGAKNIQYF.

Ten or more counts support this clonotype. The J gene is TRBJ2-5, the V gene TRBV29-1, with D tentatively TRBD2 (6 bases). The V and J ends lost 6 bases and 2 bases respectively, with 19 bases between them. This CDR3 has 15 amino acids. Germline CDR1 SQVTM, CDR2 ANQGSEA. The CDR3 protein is CSVAGSETIQETQYF. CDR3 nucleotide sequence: TGCAGCGTCGCGGGGAGCGAAACCATACAAGAGACCCAGTACTTC.

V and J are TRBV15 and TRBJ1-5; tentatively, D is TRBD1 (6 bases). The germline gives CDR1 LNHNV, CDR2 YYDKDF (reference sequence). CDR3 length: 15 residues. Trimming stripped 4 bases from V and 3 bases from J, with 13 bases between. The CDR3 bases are TGTGCCACCAGCACTCAACAGGGTGTCAATCAGCCCCAGCATTTT. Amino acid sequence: CATSTQQGVNQPQHF.

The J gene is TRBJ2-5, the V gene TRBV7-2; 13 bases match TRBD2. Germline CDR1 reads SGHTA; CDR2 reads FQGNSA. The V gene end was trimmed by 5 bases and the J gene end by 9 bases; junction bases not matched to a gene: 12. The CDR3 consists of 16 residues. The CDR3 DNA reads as TGTGCCAGCAGCGGACTAGCGGGGGCCCTCCGCTCTTCCCAGTACTTC. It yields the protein CASSGLAGALRSSQYF. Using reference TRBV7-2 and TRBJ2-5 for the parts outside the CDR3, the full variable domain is GAGVSQSPSNKVTEKGKDVELRCDPISGHTALYWYRQSLGQGLEFLIYFQGNSAPDKSGLPSDRFSAERTGGSVSTLTIQRTQQEDSAVYLCASSGLAGALRSSQYFGPGTRLLVL.

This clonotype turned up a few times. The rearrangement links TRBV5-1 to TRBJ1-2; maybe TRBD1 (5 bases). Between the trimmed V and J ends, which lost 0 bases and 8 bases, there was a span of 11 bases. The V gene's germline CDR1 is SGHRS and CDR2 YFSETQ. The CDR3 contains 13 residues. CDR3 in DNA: TGCGCCAGCAGCTTGGAGGGGACGAGGGGCTACACCTTC. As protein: CASSLEGTRGYTF.

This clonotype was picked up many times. CDR3 region: CASSFTYEQYF. The CDR3 nucleotides read TGTGCCAGCAGTTTTACCTACGAGCAGTACTTC. The gene calls are TRBV12-3 or TRBV12-4 and TRBJ2-7; no reliable D call. Trimming pared 3 bases from V and 2 bases from J, leaving 2 bases between. The CDR3 covers 11 residues.

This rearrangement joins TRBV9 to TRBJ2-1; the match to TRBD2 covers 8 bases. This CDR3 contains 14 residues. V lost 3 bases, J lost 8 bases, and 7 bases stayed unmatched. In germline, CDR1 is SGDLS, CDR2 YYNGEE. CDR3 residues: CASSAGTRVDEQFF. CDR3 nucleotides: TGTGCCAGCAGCGCCGGGACTAGGGTCGATGAGCAGTTCTTC.

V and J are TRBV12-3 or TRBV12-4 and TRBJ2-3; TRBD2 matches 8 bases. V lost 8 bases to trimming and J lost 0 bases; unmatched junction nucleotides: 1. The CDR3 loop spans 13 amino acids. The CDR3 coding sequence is TGTGCCAGCGCTAGCGGGAGCACAGATACGCAGTATTTT. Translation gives CASASGSTDTQYF.

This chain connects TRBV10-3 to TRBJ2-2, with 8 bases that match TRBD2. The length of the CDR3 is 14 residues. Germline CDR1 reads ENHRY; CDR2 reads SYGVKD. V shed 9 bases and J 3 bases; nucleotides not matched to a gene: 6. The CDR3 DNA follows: TGTGCCATAGCTTCGCGGGGGGACACCGGGGAGCTGTTTTTT. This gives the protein CAIASRGDTGELFF.

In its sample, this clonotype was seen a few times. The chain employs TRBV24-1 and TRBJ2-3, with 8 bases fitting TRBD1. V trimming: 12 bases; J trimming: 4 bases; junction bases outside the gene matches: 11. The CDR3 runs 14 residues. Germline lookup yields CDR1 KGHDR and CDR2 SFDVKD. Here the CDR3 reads CAAGDHRGSDTQYF. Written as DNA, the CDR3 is TGTGCCGCCGGGGACCACAGGGGGTCAGATACGCAGTATTTT.

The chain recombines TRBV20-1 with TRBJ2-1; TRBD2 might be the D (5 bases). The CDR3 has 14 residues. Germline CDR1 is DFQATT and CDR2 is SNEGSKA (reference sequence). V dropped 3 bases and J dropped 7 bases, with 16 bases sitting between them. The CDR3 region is CSASWGAGWNEQFF. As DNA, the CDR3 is TGCAGTGCTAGTTGGGGAGCAGGATGGAATGAGCAGTTCTTC.

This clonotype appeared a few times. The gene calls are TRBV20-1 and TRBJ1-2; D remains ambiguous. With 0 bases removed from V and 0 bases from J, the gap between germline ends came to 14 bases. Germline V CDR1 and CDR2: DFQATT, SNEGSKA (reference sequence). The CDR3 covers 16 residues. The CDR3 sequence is CSARDRPTRANYGYTF. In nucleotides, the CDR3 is TGCAGTGCTAGAGATCGCCCGACACGGGCTAACTATGGCTACACCTTC.

DNA of the CDR3: TGTGCCAGCAGTAAACTCAGTGCGAACACCGGGGAGCTGTTTTTT. Its protein is CASSKLSANTGELFF. V is TRBV27 and J is TRBJ2-2; D is unresolved. Germline V CDR1 and CDR2: MNHEY, SMNVEV (reference sequence). The V and J ends lost 5 bases and 0 bases respectively, with 10 bases between them. The CDR3 spans 15 residues.

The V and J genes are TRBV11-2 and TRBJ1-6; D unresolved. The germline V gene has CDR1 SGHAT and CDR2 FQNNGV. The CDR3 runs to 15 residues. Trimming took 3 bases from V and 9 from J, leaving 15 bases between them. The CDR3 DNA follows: TGTGCCAGCAGCTTCCTCGGCCCCTCAACTTCACCCCTCCACTTT. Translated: CASSFLGPSTSPLHF.

The CDR3 region has the DNA TGTGCCAGCAGTTCCAGAACAGGGACAGTCCAAGAGACCCAGTACTTC. Protein sequence: CASSSRTGTVQETQYF. The gene calls are TRBV6-2 or TRBV6-3 and TRBJ2-5; 7 nucleotides align to TRBD1. In germline, CDR1 is MNHEY, CDR2 SVGEGT. The CDR3 totals 16 residues. V gave up 4 bases and J gave up 1 base; unmatched junction bases: 9.

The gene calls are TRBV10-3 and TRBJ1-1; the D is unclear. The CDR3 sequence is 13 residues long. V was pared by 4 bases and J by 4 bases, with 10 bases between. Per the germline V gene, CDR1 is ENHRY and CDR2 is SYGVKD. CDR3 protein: CAISGDIRTEAFF. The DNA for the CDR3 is TGTGCCATCAGTGGAGACATTCGCACTGAAGCTTTCTTT.

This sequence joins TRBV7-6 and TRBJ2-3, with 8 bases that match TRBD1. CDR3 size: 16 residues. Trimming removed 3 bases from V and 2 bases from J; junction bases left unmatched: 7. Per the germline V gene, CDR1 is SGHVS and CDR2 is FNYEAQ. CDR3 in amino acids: CASSLVGQGNTDTQYF. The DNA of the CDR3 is TGTGCCAGCAGCTTGGTAGGACAGGGAAACACAGATACGCAGTATTTT.

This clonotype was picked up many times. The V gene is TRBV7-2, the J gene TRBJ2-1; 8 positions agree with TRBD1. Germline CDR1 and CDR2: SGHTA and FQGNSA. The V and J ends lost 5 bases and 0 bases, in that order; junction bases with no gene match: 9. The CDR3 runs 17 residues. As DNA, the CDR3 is TGTGCCAGCAGCCCAACAGGGGGACCCATCTCCTACAATGAGCAGTTCTTC. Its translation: CASSPTGGPISYNEQFF.

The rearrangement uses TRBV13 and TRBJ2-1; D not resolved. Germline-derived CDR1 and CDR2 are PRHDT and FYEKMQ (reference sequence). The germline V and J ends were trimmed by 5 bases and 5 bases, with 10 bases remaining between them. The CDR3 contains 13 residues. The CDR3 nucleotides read TGTGCCAGCAGCCACCGACCCGACAATGAGCAGTTCTTC. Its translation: CASSHRPDNEQFF.

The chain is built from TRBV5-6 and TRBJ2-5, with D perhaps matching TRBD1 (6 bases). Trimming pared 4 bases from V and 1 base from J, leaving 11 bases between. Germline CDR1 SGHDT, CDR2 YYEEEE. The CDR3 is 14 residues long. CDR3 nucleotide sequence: TGTGCCAGCAGCATTGGACAGAGCCAAGAGACCCAGTACTTC. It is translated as CASSIGQSQETQYF.

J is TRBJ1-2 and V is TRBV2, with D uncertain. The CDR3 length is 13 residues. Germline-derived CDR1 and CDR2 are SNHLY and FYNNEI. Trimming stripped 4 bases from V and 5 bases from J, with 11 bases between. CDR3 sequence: CASSGRFPYGYTF. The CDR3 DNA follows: TGTGCCAGCAGTGGACGATTTCCTTATGGCTACACCTTC.

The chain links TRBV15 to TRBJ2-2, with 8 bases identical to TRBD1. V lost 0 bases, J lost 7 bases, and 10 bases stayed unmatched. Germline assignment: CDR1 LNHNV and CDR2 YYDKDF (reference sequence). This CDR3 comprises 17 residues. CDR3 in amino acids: CATSRDLDRVIVGELFF. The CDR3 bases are TGTGCCACCAGCAGAGATCTGGACAGGGTTATTGTCGGGGAGCTGTTTTTT.

CDR3 sequence reads: CAISESGKAGGTDTQYF. The CDR3 DNA is TGTGCCATCAGTGAGTCGGGGAAGGCCGGGGGCACAGATACGCAGTATTTT. The chain joins TRBV10-3 to TRBJ2-3; a weak D match, TRBD2 (5 bases). This CDR3 spans 17 amino acids. The germline gives CDR1 ENHRY, CDR2 SYGVKD. The V gene lost 0 bases and the J gene lost 1 base, with 14 bases spanning the gap.

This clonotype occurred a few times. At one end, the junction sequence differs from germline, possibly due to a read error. CDR3: CSVDPRDSTSF. In DNA, the CDR3 is TGCAGCGTTGACCCCCGGGACTCTACCTCCTTC. The V and J genes are TRBV29-1 and TRBJ2-1; D is perhaps TRBD2 (6 bases). Germline CDR1 is SQVTM and CDR2 is ANQGSEA. The CDR3 has 11 amino acids.